Below, 15 T cell receptor beta chains from the same sample are listed, as sequenced in a study of blood T cell repertoires in COVID-19. TCRdb's copy holds only in-frame clones and misses some; the assay was immunoSEQ multiplex PCR. This table holds about 92,000 clones, 87% found once. The source material was peripheral blood. Receptors originate from a woman in her sixties or seventies with COVID-19, enrolled during active disease.

The rearrangement links TRBV2 to TRBJ2-1; maybe TRBD1 (6 bases). The ends were cut back, 3 bases at V and 0 bases at J, with 12 bases in the middle. This CDR3 is built from 16 residues. Germline loops: CDR1 SNHLY, CDR2 FYNNEI. The CDR3 region is CASSDRGPPSYNEQFF. The DNA for the CDR3 is TGTGCCAGCAGTGACAGGGGCCCCCCCTCCTACAATGAGCAGTTCTTC.

V gene TRBV10-3 combines with J gene TRBJ2-4; D perhaps matches TRBD1 (6 bases). The CDR3 is 13 residues long. CDR1 ENHRY and CDR2 SYGVKD come from the germline V gene. The V end lost 8 bases, the J end lost 3 bases, and 11 bases lay between the germline ends. CDR3 residues: CAIQGSGKNIQYF. CDR3 DNA: TGTGCCATCCAGGGGTCGGGCAAAAACATTCAGTACTTC.

CDR3 nucleotide sequence: TGTGCCAGTATTCGGACTAGCGGGGGGGTCGGCACCGGGGAGCTGTTTTTT. Protein product: CASIRTSGGVGTGELFF. The J gene is TRBJ2-2, the V gene TRBV19; 15 nucleotides align to TRBD2. The CDR3 runs 17 residues. From germline, CDR1 is LNHDA and CDR2 SQIVND (reference sequence). The trim removed 7 bases at V and 4 bases at J, leaving 7 bases unmatched.

This chain uses TRBV3-1 (or the pseudogene TRBV3-2) with TRBJ1-4, with D uncertain. The CDR3 sequence is 15 residues long. V was cut by 0 bases and J by 4 bases, with 9 bases left in between. Germline V CDR1 and CDR2: LGHDT, YNNKEL (reference sequence). In nucleotides, the CDR3 is TGTGCCAGCAGCCAAGACCCACAGATTAATGAAAAACTGTTTTTT. This translates into CASSQDPQINEKLFF.

This clone was seen a few times. V is TRBV5-4 and J is TRBJ1-1; unclear D gene. Between the trimmed V and J ends, which lost 2 bases and 6 bases, there was a span of 20 bases. CDR3 length equals 16 residues. Per the germline V gene, CDR1 is SGHNT and CDR2 is YYREEE (reference sequence). CDR3: CASSFPRGGGFAEAFF. The CDR3 DNA sequence: TGTGCCAGCAGCTTCCCCCGGGGAGGTGGGTTCGCTGAAGCTTTCTTT. The variable domain in full, completed from reference TRBV5-4 and TRBJ1-1, reads ETGVTQSPTHLIKTRGQQVTLRCSSQSGHNTVSWYQQALGQGPQFIFQYYREEENGRGNFPPRFSGLQFPNYSSELNVNALELDDSALYLCASSFPRGGGFAEAFFGQGTRLTVV.

This clone has only one observation. This sequence joins TRBV3-1 (or the pseudogene TRBV3-2) and TRBJ1-2; 9 bases agree with TRBD1. CDR1 is LGHDT, CDR2 YNNKEL, per germline (reference sequence). This CDR3 has 17 amino acids. V lost 2 bases to trimming and J lost 5 bases; unmatched junction nucleotides: 12. This CDR3 reads CASSQLPRTGDNYGYTF. DNA for the CDR3: TGTGCCAGCAGCCAACTACCACGGACAGGGGATAATTATGGCTACACCTTC.

The chain employs TRBV4-3 and TRBJ1-2; D may be TRBD1 (6 bases). Trimming shortened V by 0 bases and J by 0 bases, and 8 bases separated the two germline ends. Germline values: CDR1 LGHNA, CDR2 YSLEER. This CDR3 has 15 amino acids. The DNA of the CDR3 is TGCGCCAGCAGCCAAGATAACAGGGCTAACTATGGCTACACCTTC. Translation: CASSQDNRANYGYTF.

In this sample, this clone turned up a few times. The chain couples TRBV19 to TRBJ1-1; TRBD1 matches at 7 bases. Germline CDR1 and CDR2: LNHDA and SQIVND (reference sequence). The CDR3 is 13 residues long. V lost 7 bases to trimming and J lost 1 base; unmatched junction nucleotides: 3. The CDR3 is CASIQGGNTEAFF. DNA for the CDR3: TGTGCCAGTATCCAGGGGGGGAACACTGAAGCTTTCTTT.

This clone was recorded a few times. The CDR3 region has the DNA TGTGCCTGGAGCCCGAGAGGGTGGGAGCAGTACTTC. Translation: CAWSPRGWEQYF. The chain carries TRBV30 and TRBJ2-7; the D gene is possibly TRBD2 (5 bases). Germline CDR1 is GTSNPN and CDR2 is SVGIG (reference sequence). The CDR3 spans 12 residues. The V and J ends lost 3 bases and 7 bases respectively, with 13 bases between them.

In the case of this clone: Other DNA sequences from this sample encode an identical CDR3 as well. The chain uses TRBV5-1 and TRBJ2-7; 7 bases agree with TRBD1. The CDR3 extends over 12 amino acids. V dropped 0 bases and J dropped 6; count of bases not matched to a gene: 0. The germline V gene encodes CDR1 SGHRS and CDR2 YFSETQ. CDR3 loop: CASSLDRGEQYF. The CDR3 DNA reads TGCGCCAGCAGCTTGGACAGGGGCGAGCAGTACTTC.

The rearrangement joins TRBV29-1 to TRBJ2-2; a possible D gene is TRBD2 (7 bases). Germline V gene lookup returns CDR1 SQVTM and CDR2 ANQGSEA. The CDR3 loop spans 12 amino acids. V was clipped by 7 bases and J by 6 bases, with 12 bases between them. CDR3 protein: CSAGGASGELFF. CDR3 nucleotides: TGCAGCGCTGGGGGGGCGTCCGGGGAGCTGTTTTTT.

The V and J genes are TRBV25-1 and TRBJ1-2, with D uncertain. CDR3 size: 11 residues. In germline, CDR1 is MGHDK, CDR2 SYGVNS. The V end was cut by 3 bases, the J end by 5 bases, with 4 bases between. The CDR3 DNA is TGTGCCAGCAGTGATCTATATGGCTACACCTTC. It specifies CASSDLYGYTF.

The chain has TRBV29-1 and TRBJ1-5; 8 bases are shared with TRBD1. The J segment lost 0 bases and the V segment lost 6 bases, leaving 7 bases of the junction unmatched. CDR1 and CDR2 (germline): SQVTM, ANQGSEA. The CDR3 runs to 15 residues. The CDR3 spells CSVQQGASSNQPQHF. In DNA form, the CDR3 reads TGCAGCGTCCAGCAGGGGGCTTCTAGCAATCAGCCCCAGCATTTT.

The chain couples TRBV27 to TRBJ1-6; D is ambiguous. V lost 7 bases and J lost 0, with 16 bases in between. The germline V gene has CDR1 MNHEY and CDR2 SMNVEV (reference sequence). The CDR3 runs to 17 residues. CDR3 residues: CASTHRHNSSYNSPLHF. CDR3 bases: TGTGCCAGCACCCATCGACACAATAGCTCCTATAATTCACCCCTCCACTTT.

The V and J genes are TRBV9 and TRBJ2-1, with 9 bases matching TRBD1. V lost 2 bases to trimming and J lost 7 bases; unmatched junction nucleotides: 7. Germline V gene data show CDR1 as SGDLS and CDR2 as YYNGEE. There are 15 residues in the CDR3. CDR3 nucleotides: TGTGCCAGCAGCGTGGGGACAGGGCCTTTTAATGAGCAGTTCTTC. Its translation: CASSVGTGPFNEQFF. The full variable domain, its missing parts supplied by reference TRBV9 and TRBJ2-1, is DSGVTQTPKHLITATGQRVTLRCSPRSGDLSVYWYQQSLDQGLQFLIQYYNGEERAKGNILERFSAQQFPDLHSELNLSSLELGDSALYFCASSVGTGPFNEQFFGPGTRLTVL.